Listed here is a single T cell receptor beta chain. Mismatch with germline at one junction end may stem from a read error. Original processing notes: Quantification of nucleated cells was approximated via reference gene primer amplification. TCRdb's copy holds only in-frame clones and misses some; the assay was immunoSEQ multiplex PCR. V and J calls and clone size are copied from that table; D and trimming were computed from the DNA. The sample records about 97,000 clones, around 87% being singletons. This record belongs to a study of blood T cell repertoires in COVID-19. Overall study context: Spain, Italy and the United States supplied samples that represented acute and convalescent COVID-19. T cells, B-cell-depleted T cells, or PBMCs supplied cDNA or gDNA.

The CDR3 spans 15 residues. Germline V gives CDR1 LNHNV, CDR2 YYDKDF (reference sequence). The specimen sequenced was peripheral blood. The gene calls are TRBV15 and TRBJ2-4, with TRBD1 matching over 9 bases. This receptor was taken from a human donor in a cohort sampled during active COVID-19. The CDR3, as DNA: TGTGCCACCAGCGGAGACAGGGGGGAGAAAAACATTCAGTACTTC. Translated: CATSGDRGEKNIQYF.